One and the same sample provided the 23 T cell receptor beta chains below, sequenced in a study of technical replicates of blood from a handful of donors. The protocol was immunoSEQ multiplex PCR, while the TCRdb copy is restricted to in-frame clones and leaves out a portion. The repertoire holds 95,000 or so clones, with roughly 96% as singletons. The specimen sequenced was T cells isolated from PBMCs. The source is a human donor in good health.

The genes are TRBV7-3 and TRBJ2-1; 10 bases match TRBD1. The length of the CDR3 is 16 residues. The V segment lost 5 bases and the J segment 7 bases; nucleotides outside the gene matches: 11. Per germline, CDR1 SGHTA and CDR2 FQGTGA. Here the CDR3 reads CASSPVSGTGANEQFF. CDR3 sequence (DNA): TGTGCCAGCAGCCCCGTCTCGGGGACAGGGGCTAATGAGCAGTTCTTC.

The J gene is TRBJ2-1, the V gene TRBV30, with TRBD1 matching over 7 bases. Germline assignment: CDR1 GTSNPN and CDR2 SVGIG (reference sequence). V shed 2 bases and J 9 bases; nucleotides not matched to a gene: 4. The CDR3 consists of 12 residues. This CDR3 reads CAWSPSGGEQFF. As DNA, the CDR3 is TGTGCCTGGAGTCCCTCAGGGGGTGAGCAGTTCTTC. Based on the CDR3 plus reference TRBV30 and TRBJ2-1, the full variable domain is SQTIHQWPATLVQPVGSPLSLECTVEGTSNPNLYWYRQAAGRGLQLLFYSVGIGQISSEVPQNLSASRPQDRQFILSSKKLLLSDSGFYLCAWSPSGGEQFFGPGTRLTVL.

The chain joins TRBV5-1 to TRBJ1-2, with 7 bases matching TRBD1. Germline trimming cut 4 bases from V and 0 bases from J; bases unmatched to any gene: 6. The CDR3 is 15 amino acids. CDR1 is SGHRS and CDR2 is YFSETQ in the germline V gene. The CDR3 protein is CASSRGGTANYGYTF. The CDR3 DNA reads as TGCGCCAGCAGCCGAGGAGGGACAGCTAACTATGGCTACACCTTC.

This chain uses TRBV4-3 with TRBJ2-3; tentative D call: TRBD1 (5 bases). CDR3 length: 12 residues. Germline V gives CDR1 LGHNA, CDR2 YSLEER. V was shortened by 6 bases and J by 10 bases, with 14 bases between the two germline ends. The CDR3 here is CASSRTSGPQYF. Here the CDR3 DNA reads TGCGCCAGCAGTCGGACATCTGGTCCGCAGTATTTT.

The V gene is TRBV11-2, the J gene TRBJ2-2; D uncertain. Between the trimmed V and J ends, which lost 3 bases and 7 bases, there was a span of 9 bases. The CDR3 spans 13 residues. CDR1 is SGHAT and CDR2 is FQNNGV in the germline V gene. The CDR3 DNA is TGTGCCAGCAGCTTCTTGGAGAGCGGGGAGCTGTTTTTT. Protein sequence: CASSFLESGELFF. Filled out from reference TRBV11-2 and TRBJ2-2, the complete variable domain reads EAGVAQSPRYKIIEKRQSVAFWCNPISGHATLYWYQQILGQGPKLLIQFQNNGVVDDSQLPKDRFSAERLKGVDSTLKIQPAKLEDSAVYLCASSFLESGELFFGEGSRLTVL.

CDR3 loop: CATSREIGSSVIFTDTQYF. The CDR3 DNA is TGTGCCACCAGCAGAGAGATAGGATCCAGCGTGATTTTCACAGATACGCAGTATTTT. The chain uses TRBV15 and TRBJ2-3; D gene uncertain. V lost 0 bases and J 2 bases, leaving 21 bases between the germline ends. The CDR3 covers 19 residues. Germline assignment: CDR1 LNHNV and CDR2 YYDKDF (reference sequence). The variable domain in full, completed from reference TRBV15 and TRBJ2-3, reads DAMVIQNPRYQVTQFGKPVTLSCSQTLNHNVMYWYQQKSSQAPKLLFHYYDKDFNNEADTPDNFQSRRPNTSFCFLDIRSPGLGDTAMYLCATSREIGSSVIFTDTQYFGPGTRLTVL.

J is TRBJ2-2 and V is TRBV6-5, with D unclear. The CDR3 has 13 residues. V was trimmed by 6 bases and J by 0 bases, leaving 5 bases between them. Germline CDR1 reads MNHEY; CDR2 reads SVGAGI. CDR3 DNA sequence: TGTGCCAGCAGCCCCTCGAACACCGGGGAGCTGTTTTTT. Protein sequence: CASSPSNTGELFF.

The chain employs TRBV5-1 and TRBJ1-5; 10 bases align to TRBD1. V was clipped by 6 bases and J by 6 bases; unmatched bases: 6. Germline V gene sequence: CDR1 SGHRS, CDR2 YFSETQ. The CDR3 contains 14 residues. This chain's CDR3 is CASTEGQGTQPQHF. CDR3 sequence (DNA): TGCGCCAGCACTGAGGGACAGGGGACTCAGCCCCAGCATTTT. The complete variable domain, with remaining parts taken from reference TRBV5-1 and TRBJ1-5, reads KAGVTQTPRYLIKTRGQQVTLSCSPISGHRSVSWYQQTPGQGLQFLFEYFSETQRNKGNFPGRFSGRQFSNSRSEMNVSTLELGDSALYLCASTEGQGTQPQHFGDGTRLSIL.

The V call is TRBV6-5, the J call TRBJ1-1; D is ambiguous. The V end was cut by 0 bases, the J end by 0 bases, with 11 bases between. Germline CDR1 MNHEY, CDR2 SVGAGI. The CDR3 has 16 amino acids. This chain's CDR3 is CASSYSREHMNTEAFF. The CDR3, as DNA: TGTGCCAGCAGTTACTCCCGGGAGCACATGAACACTGAAGCTTTCTTT.

The V and J genes are TRBV7-9 and TRBJ2-3, with 7 nucleotides matching TRBD1. In germline, CDR1 is SEHNR, CDR2 FQNEAQ (reference sequence). This CDR3 comprises 14 residues. V lost 4 bases and J lost 6; bases outside the gene matches: 7. The CDR3 region is CASSWVGGMDTQYF. Here the CDR3 DNA reads TGTGCCAGCAGCTGGGTAGGGGGCATGGATACGCAGTATTTT.

The V call is TRBV9, the J call TRBJ1-2, with TRBD1 matching 7 bases. The V gene's germline CDR1 is SGDLS and CDR2 YYNGEE. With V trimmed by 3 bases and J by 10 bases, 15 bases remained unmatched. The CDR3 sequence is 15 residues long. Here the CDR3 DNA reads TGTGCCAGCAGCGCACAGGGACAGCCGGGAGCTGACTACACCTTC. The encoded protein is CASSAQGQPGADYTF.

The V gene is TRBV7-3, the J gene TRBJ2-2; perhaps TRBD2 as D (6 bases). The CDR3 runs 16 residues. Germline assignment: CDR1 SGHTA and CDR2 FQGTGA. V was pared by 5 bases and J by 1 base, with 14 bases between. DNA for the CDR3: TGTGCCAGCAGCCCCAAACTGGGAGGGAACACCGGGGAGCTGTTTTTT. It translates to CASSPKLGGNTGELFF.

A single count supports this clone. CDR3 sequence (DNA): TGTGCCAGCAGCTTAACTAGCGGGAGTCATAATGAGCAGTTCTTC. Protein product: CASSLTSGSHNEQFF. The rearrangement links TRBV7-9 to TRBJ2-1; 11 bases are shared with TRBD2. Trimming removed 2 bases from V and 7 bases from J; junction bases left unmatched: 4. The length of the CDR3 is 15 residues. Germline CDR1 and CDR2: SEHNR and FQNEAQ (reference sequence).

The sample holds one count of this clone. J is TRBJ2-1 and V is TRBV28; D not certain. V was pared by 3 bases and J by 4 bases, with 7 bases between. The CDR3 is 13 amino acids. CDR1 and CDR2 from the germline V gene are MDHEN and SYDVKM. CDR3 nucleotides: TGTGCCAGCAGTTTTGAAGCTTACAATGAGCAGTTCTTC. This translates into CASSFEAYNEQFF. The whole variable domain, filled in from reference TRBV28 and TRBJ2-1, reads DVKVTQSSRYLVKRTGEKVFLECVQDMDHENMFWYRQDPGLGLRLIYFSYDVKMKEKGDIPEGYSVSREKKERFSLILESASTNQTSMYLCASSFEAYNEQFFGPGTRLTVL.

The V call is TRBV30, the J call TRBJ2-3; perhaps TRBD1 as D (5 bases). Germline assignment: CDR1 GTSNPN and CDR2 SVGIG (reference sequence). Trimming removed 2 bases from V and 2 bases from J, with 14 bases in between. The CDR3 is 15 residues long. In nucleotides, the CDR3 is TGTGCCTGGAGTCCAGGGCAGAGCACCACAGATACGCAGTATTTT. Its protein is CAWSPGQSTTDTQYF.

The V and J genes are TRBV7-9 and TRBJ2-2, with 9 bases fitting TRBD1. Germline V gives CDR1 SEHNR, CDR2 FQNEAQ (reference sequence). J was trimmed by 2 bases and V by 5 bases; bases with no gene match: 3. This CDR3 spans 15 amino acids. The CDR3 DNA sequence: TGTGCCAGCAGCCTGGGACAGGGAAACACCGGGGAGCTGTTTTTT. Its protein product is CASSLGQGNTGELFF.

The V and J genes are TRBV21-1 and TRBJ2-3; the table's D call, TRBD1, was not checked against the DNA. TRBV21-1 constitutes a pseudogene. The CDR3 covers 12 residues. The CDR3 DNA sequence: TGTGCCAGCAGCAAAGCGCAGGTTACGCAGTATTTT. Translated: CASSKAQVTQYF.

The chain links TRBV6-4 to TRBJ2-3, with 8 bases aligning to TRBD1. The CDR3 length is 14 residues. The junction had 1 base not matched to a gene; V was cut back by 4 bases and J by 1 base. Germline lookup yields CDR1 MRHNA and CDR2 SNTAGT. The CDR3 DNA follows: TGTGCCAGCAGTGGGGGACAGGGCACAGATACGCAGTATTTT. This gives the protein CASSGGQGTDTQYF.

Points on this clone: The germline gene is not matched at one end of the junction; a read error may be the cause. The chain links TRBV14 to TRBJ2-1; TRBD2 matches at 8 bases. Germline lookup yields CDR1 SGHDN and CDR2 FVKESK. CDR3 length: 13 residues. The CDR3: CASSHASGGPQVF. The CDR3 DNA is TGTGCCAGCAGCCACGCCTCGGGAGGGCCACAGGTCTTC.

The chain carries TRBV27 and TRBJ2-1; 7 bases fit TRBD2. Trimming removed 7 bases from V and 9 bases from J; junction bases left unmatched: 9. Germline V gene data show CDR1 as MNHEY and CDR2 as SMNVEV (reference sequence). CDR3 length: 13 amino acids. CDR3 residues: CASTPGGLGEQFF. The CDR3 DNA follows: TGTGCCAGCACCCCCGGGGGGTTGGGTGAGCAGTTCTTC.

A single count supports this clone. The chain joins TRBV2 to TRBJ2-3; tentatively, D is TRBD1 (5 bases). Deletions cut 10 bases from V and 0 bases from J, with 14 bases between. The CDR3 loop spans 14 amino acids. Germline CDR1 is SNHLY and CDR2 is FYNNEI. The CDR3 region is CATQPGRSTDTQYF. The DNA for the CDR3 is TGTGCCACCCAGCCAGGGCGCAGCACAGATACGCAGTATTTT.

V gene TRBV5-1 combines with J gene TRBJ2-7, with a possible D match to TRBD1 (5 bases). The germline gives CDR1 SGHRS, CDR2 YFSETQ. The V end was cut by 0 bases, the J end by 0 bases, with 13 bases between. The CDR3 has 16 residues. The DNA for the CDR3 is TGCGCCAGCAGCTTGGCTTCGTGGGGCTACTCCTACGAGCAGTACTTC. It specifies CASSLASWGYSYEQYF.

V usage is TRBV7-8 and J usage is TRBJ2-6; 8 nucleotides match TRBD2. Germline V gene sequence: CDR1 SGHVS, CDR2 FQNEAQ. The CDR3 contains 16 residues. Losses at the gene ends were 3 bases for V and 0 bases for J; bases not matched to a gene: 1. The CDR3 spells CASSLLAGSGANVLTF. CDR3 DNA: TGTGCCAGCAGCTTGCTAGCGGGCTCTGGGGCCAACGTCCTGACTTTC.